This T cell receptor (beta chain) was obtained from a study of Ad26.COV2.S vaccination and SARS-CoV-2 variants. Study as a whole: Intramuscular Ad26.COV2.S doses were given once or twice, 56 days apart.

The repertoire was sequenced with immunoSEQ multiplex PCR; TCRdb's copy has only in-frame clones and lacks some. Among about 400,000 clones listed, approximately 90% were seen once. To note about this clone: Its antigen is not identified.

Germline V gene data show CDR1 as MGHRA and CDR2 as YSYEKL. This CDR3 is 19 amino acids long. The ends were cut back, 0 bases at V and 0 bases at J, with 18 bases in the middle. Described treatment: 15 to 20 received Ad26.COV2.S at low or high dose, single or two shots; about 5 received placebo; per-sample allocation not given. Vaccine and placebo recipients were sampled on day 63 after the first injection. The study, taken as a whole, reports: Researchers cautioned that TCR breadth and depth analyses may have underestimated total T cell responses. For non-spike TCRs, breadth in vaccine recipients resembled that in placebo recipients.

The genes are TRBV4-1 and TRBJ1-5, with D hard to call. Source: peripheral blood, taken in a trial of Ad26.COV2.S vaccine versus placebo. The sequence came from a person aged 18-60 years who received the Ad26.COV2.S COVID-19 vaccine or a placebo. This chain's CDR3 is CASSQDEVSIFDSNQPQHF. The CDR3 DNA reads as TGCGCCAGCAGCCAAGACGAGGTCTCCATTTTCGATAGCAATCAGCCCCAGCATTTT.